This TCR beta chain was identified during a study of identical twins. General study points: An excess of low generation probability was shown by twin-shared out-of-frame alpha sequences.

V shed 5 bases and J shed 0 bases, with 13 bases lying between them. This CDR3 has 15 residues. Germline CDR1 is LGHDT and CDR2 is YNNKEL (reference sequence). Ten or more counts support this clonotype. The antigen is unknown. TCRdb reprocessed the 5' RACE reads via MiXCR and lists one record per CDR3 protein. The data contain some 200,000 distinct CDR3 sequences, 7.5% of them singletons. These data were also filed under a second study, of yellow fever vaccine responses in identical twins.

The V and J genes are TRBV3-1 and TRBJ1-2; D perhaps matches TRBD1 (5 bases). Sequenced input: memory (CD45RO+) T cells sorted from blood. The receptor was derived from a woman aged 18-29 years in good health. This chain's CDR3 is CASSSQGRTNYGYTF. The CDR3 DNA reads TGTGCCAGCAGCAGCCAGGGACGGACTAACTATGGCTACACCTTC.